These 3 T cell receptor beta chains came from one sample sequenced in a study of technical replicates of blood from four donors (dated by TCRdb to the late 2010s). The receptor library was made with the immunoSEQ multiplex PCR assay. The immuneACCESS repertoire file appears here via TCRdb, limited to in-frame rearrangements. These files lack a portion of the clones; in checked studies, under half of the deficit traces to unresolved V genes, and the cause of the others is not known. Recorded for this sample are 55,000 to 65,000 clones; 75% to 90% of them occurred a single time. About 5.4% of the sample lies in the top ten. The sequenced material came from PBMCs. The receptors come from a human donor in good health. Some clones in this sample may be carry-over from other donors' samples.

This clone was detected only once. The chain employs TRBV19 and TRBJ1-5; D is undetermined. Germline values: CDR1 LNHDA, CDR2 SQIVND (reference sequence). V was pared by 2 bases and J by 4 bases, with 3 bases between. The CDR3 length is 12 residues. The CDR3 DNA sequence: TGTGCCAGTAGTATACTAAATCAGCCCCAGCATTTT. Its translation is CASSILNQPQHF.

This clone appeared once. The chain is built from TRBV7-2 and TRBJ2-3; 7 nucleotides agree with TRBD2. Germline assignment: CDR1 SGHTA and CDR2 FQGNSA. The V segment lost 6 bases and the J segment 6 bases; nucleotides outside the gene matches: 15. The CDR3 contains 16 residues. The CDR3 region has the DNA TGTGCCAGCAGGGGGGGAGCGGGACGCGTTACGGATACGCAGTATTTT. Amino acid sequence: CASRGGAGRVTDTQYF.

This clone was observed once. V and J are TRBV19 and TRBJ1-1; 7 bases agree with TRBD1. The germline V gene encodes CDR1 LNHDA and CDR2 SQIVND (reference sequence). CDR3 size: 13 residues. V shed 6 bases, J shed 2 bases, and the junction held 3 bases outside the gene matches. This CDR3 is CASRGQVNTEAFF. DNA for the CDR3: TGTGCCAGTAGAGGACAGGTTAACACTGAAGCTTTCTTT.